The 17 T cell receptor beta chains below all came from one sample that was sequenced in a study of blood T cell repertoires in COVID-19. The repertoire was sequenced with immunoSEQ multiplex PCR; TCRdb's copy has only in-frame clones and lacks some. The top ten clones hold around a tenth of a sample with 80,000 or so clones, about 82% of them seen once. Sequences were obtained from peripheral blood. Source of these receptors: a man in his forties or fifties with COVID-19, enrolled during active disease.

This chain joins TRBV4-1 and TRBJ2-5; D gene unclear. Per germline, CDR1 MGHRA and CDR2 YSYEKL. This CDR3 comprises 15 residues. Trimming took off 0 bases at V and 4 bases at J, with 12 bases between the two ends. CDR3 sequence (DNA): TGCGCCAGCAGCCAAGATCGGATTAGCAGAGAGACCCAGTACTTC. Encoded protein: CASSQDRISRETQYF.

The rearrangement links TRBV28 to TRBJ1-5; unclear D gene. The germline V gene has CDR1 MDHEN and CDR2 SYDVKM. V gave up 5 bases and J gave up 6 bases, with 11 bases separating them. The CDR3 consists of 13 residues. The CDR3 protein is CASSPQAGQPQHF. In DNA, the CDR3 is TGTGCCAGCAGTCCCCAGGCAGGTCAGCCCCAGCATTTT.

V and J are TRBV19 and TRBJ1-3; 8 bases are a match to TRBD1. The CDR3 covers 16 residues. V was pared by 6 bases and J by 0 bases, with 7 bases of the junction left unmatched. Germline V CDR1 and CDR2: LNHDA, SQIVND (reference sequence). CDR3 region: CASSYRGAGSGNTIYF. For the CDR3, the DNA is TGTGCCAGTAGCTACAGGGGGGCCGGCTCTGGAAACACCATATATTTT.

The V gene is TRBV30, the J gene TRBJ1-2; 9 positions agree with TRBD1. V lost 3 bases, J lost 7 bases, and 12 bases stayed unmatched. Looked up from germline, CDR1 is GTSNPN and CDR2 is SVGIG (reference sequence). This CDR3 region has 15 residues. The CDR3 DNA follows: TGTGCCTGGAGCCGTCCCGGGACAGGGACGGGTGGCTACACCTTC. Encoded protein: CAWSRPGTGTGGYTF.

CDR3 DNA sequence: TGTGCCAGCAGCCAAGGGCCAGCGGGAGCCTACGAGCAGTACTTC. It encodes CASSQGPAGAYEQYF. V usage is TRBV3-1 (or the pseudogene TRBV3-2) and J usage is TRBJ2-7; 8 nucleotides agree with TRBD2. Trimming cost V 1 base and J 2 bases; bases outside gene matches: 4. CDR1 is LGHDT, CDR2 YNNKEL, per germline (reference sequence). The CDR3 runs to 15 residues.

In its sample, this clone was seen a few times. This chain uses TRBV4-3 with TRBJ2-2; the D gene is possibly TRBD1 (5 bases). V was cut by 1 base and J by 7 bases, with 16 bases left in between. The CDR3 has 16 amino acids. Germline assignment: CDR1 LGHNA and CDR2 YSLEER. The CDR3 loop reads CASSQVFARVNGELFF. Here the CDR3 DNA reads TGCGCCAGCAGCCAAGTTTTTGCCAGGGTGAACGGGGAGCTGTTTTTT.

The V call is TRBV10-3, the J call TRBJ2-2; D is unresolved. Germline V CDR1 and CDR2: ENHRY, SYGVKD. V was shortened by 4 bases and J by 4 bases, with 4 bases between the two germline ends. The CDR3 sequence is 12 residues long. Here the CDR3 reads CAISASTGELFF. The DNA for the CDR3 is TGTGCCATCAGTGCTTCCACCGGGGAGCTGTTTTTT.

For this clone: At one end, the junction sequence differs from germline, possibly due to a read error. J is TRBJ2-4 and V is TRBV30, with 12 bases aligning to TRBD2. The CDR3 consists of 16 residues. CDR1 and CDR2 (germline): GTSNPN, SVGIG (reference sequence). CDR3 DNA: TGTGCCCGGAGCCTAGCGGGAGGGGGAGCCAAAAACATTCAGTACTTC. Translated: CARSLAGGGAKNIQYF.

The chain uses TRBV6-6 and TRBJ2-6; D uncertain. The CDR3 covers 14 residues. With 5 bases removed from V and 5 bases from J, the gap between germline ends came to 10 bases. Per the germline V gene, CDR1 is MNHNY and CDR2 is SVGAGI (reference sequence). CDR3 amino acids: CASSAIYRANVLTF. The CDR3 DNA follows: TGTGCCAGCAGTGCGATCTATAGGGCCAACGTCCTGACTTTC.

The chain uses TRBV2 and TRBJ1-3; unclear D gene. V lost 6 bases and J lost 0, with 9 bases in between. Germline V gene sequence: CDR1 SNHLY, CDR2 FYNNEI. The CDR3 sequence is 14 residues long. The CDR3 sequence: CASRRIYSGNTIYF. The CDR3 nucleotides are TGTGCCAGCAGGAGGATTTACTCTGGAAACACCATATATTTT.

The chain carries TRBV21-1 and TRBJ1-6; the D call in the table, TRBD1, was not verified against the DNA. TRBV21-1 is a pseudogene. This CDR3 has 17 amino acids. Written as DNA, the CDR3 is TGTGCCAGCAGCAAATCCCCCAGACAGGGGGACAATTCACCCCTCCACTTT. As protein: CASSKSPRQGDNSPLHF.

The CDR3 sequence is CASSVEAAVLLRGYTF. CDR3 coding DNA: TGTGCCAGCAGCGTAGAGGCAGCGGTCCTCCTTCGCGGCTACACCTTC. The chain joins TRBV9 to TRBJ1-2, with D unclear. The CDR3 contains 16 residues. V was clipped by 0 bases and J by 8 bases, with 20 bases between them. The germline V gene has CDR1 SGDLS and CDR2 YYNGEE.

The rearrangement uses TRBV4-1 and TRBJ2-3; the match to TRBD2 covers 13 bases. CDR3 length: 17 amino acids. V was pared by 4 bases and J by 6 bases, with 10 bases of the junction left unmatched. CDR1 and CDR2 from the germline V gene are MGHRA and YSYEKL. CDR3 bases: TGCGCCAGCAGCCGGGGCGGACTAGCGGGAGTGTCCGATACGCAGTATTTT. Translating it yields CASSRGGLAGVSDTQYF.

The V gene is TRBV19, the J gene TRBJ2-7, with 13 nucleotides matching TRBD2. CDR1 LNHDA and CDR2 SQIVND come from the germline V gene (reference sequence). With 5 bases clipped from V and 1 base from J, the junction kept 2 bases outside the gene matches. The CDR3 is 15 residues long. The DNA for the CDR3 is TGTGCCAGTAGTCCGGGACTAGCGGGATCCTACGAGCAGTACTTC. It specifies CASSPGLAGSYEQYF.

The chain combines TRBV28 with TRBJ2-7; 12 bases are a match to TRBD2. This CDR3 is 14 amino acids long. Trimming removed 3 bases from V and 7 bases from J; junction bases left unmatched: 4. The germline CDR1 and CDR2 sequences are MDHEN and SYDVKM. The CDR3 DNA reads TGTGCCAGCAGTTTGGCAGGACTAGCGGGGGAGCAGTACTTC. Encoded protein: CASSLAGLAGEQYF.

The chain is built from TRBV29-1 and TRBJ1-2; D might be TRBD1 (6 bases). V lost 7 bases to trimming and J lost 0 bases, with 15 bases between them. CDR3 length equals 14 residues. Germline lookup yields CDR1 SQVTM and CDR2 ANQGSEA. CDR3 in amino acids: CSANRDTSNYGYTF. The CDR3 nucleotides are TGCAGCGCCAACCGGGACACATCTAACTATGGCTACACCTTC.

This clone was counted a single time. The chain uses TRBV21-1 and TRBJ2-1; TRBD2 was called by the table and not checked on the DNA. TRBV21-1 is a known pseudogene. The CDR3 extends over 14 amino acids. CDR3: CASSALAGDYEQFF. DNA of the CDR3: TGTGCCAGCAGCGCACTAGCGGGAGATTATGAGCAGTTCTTC.